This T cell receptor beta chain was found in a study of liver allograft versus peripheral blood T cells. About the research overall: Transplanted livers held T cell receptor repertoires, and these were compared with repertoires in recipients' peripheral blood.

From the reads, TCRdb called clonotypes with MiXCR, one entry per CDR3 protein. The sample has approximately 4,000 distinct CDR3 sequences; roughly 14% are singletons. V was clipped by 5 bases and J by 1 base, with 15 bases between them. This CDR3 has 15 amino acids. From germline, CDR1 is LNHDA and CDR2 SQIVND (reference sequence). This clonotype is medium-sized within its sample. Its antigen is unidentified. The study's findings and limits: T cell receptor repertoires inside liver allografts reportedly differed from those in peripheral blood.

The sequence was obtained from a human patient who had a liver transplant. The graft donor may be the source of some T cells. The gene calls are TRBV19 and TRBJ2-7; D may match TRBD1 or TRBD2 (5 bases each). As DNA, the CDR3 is TGTGCCAGTAGTGGGCGCCGGGGCCGATCCTACGAGCAGTACTTC. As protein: CASSGRRGRSYEQYF.